The sequence of this TCR beta chain was determined in a study of a mutant IDH1 vaccine in newly diagnosed glioma. Assay: immunoSEQ multiplex PCR; the TCRdb copy retains only in-frame clones and omits some. The sample holds around 61,000 clones; 75% to 90% are singletons and the top ten take about 4.2%. As regards this clone: What it binds is unknown.

Time point denoted: week 5, during vaccination. Vaccination comprised doses that each held 300 ug of mutant IDH1 20-mer peptide, plus topical imiquimod. The sequencing here drew on PBMCs, taken from a glioma patient whose treatment included an IDH1 peptide vaccine. The source of this sequence is a woman between 40 and 50 years old with glioma.

The CDR3, as DNA: TGTGCCAGCAGCTTACAACAGGCTCACGAGCAGTACTTC. Translating it yields CASSLQQAHEQYF. The chain has TRBV11-1 and TRBJ2-7; possible D gene TRBD1, 5 bases. The CDR3 length is 13 residues. Germline-derived CDR1 and CDR2 are SGHAT and FQDESV (reference sequence). V was clipped by 2 bases and J by 5 bases, with 10 bases between them.